Presented here are 30 T cell receptor beta chains from one specimen sequenced in a study of vaccination and CD4 T cells after COVID-19. For these TCRs, the target antigens are not known. With the Oncomine TCR Beta short-read assay, DNA from cultured CD4+ T cells was sequenced. In TCRdb, the PCR reads were re-called with MiXCR into one record per CDR3 protein. This sample has about 15,000 distinct CDR3 sequences; approximately 57% occur once, and the top ten carry about a tenth. The sample's treatment: roughly 10-day PBMC culture with coronavirus spike peptide pools or control peptides (ViraFEST assay). The sample consisted of CD4+ T cells from blood, cultured in vitro. These receptors all come from a human donor who had recovered from COVID-19.

The chain carries TRBV7-2 and TRBJ1-3; no reliable D call. V lost 3 bases, J lost 4 bases, and 10 bases lay in between. This CDR3 is built from 14 residues. CDR1 is SGHTA, CDR2 FQGNSA, per germline. The CDR3 DNA is TGTGCCAGCAGCTTCCGACCCCAAGGAAACACCATATATTTT. It encodes CASSFRPQGNTIYF. Full variable domain (rest looked up from reference TRBV7-2 and TRBJ1-3): GAGVSQSPSNKVTEKGKDVELRCDPISGHTALYWYRQSLGQGLEFLIYFQGNSAPDKSGLPSDRFSAERTGGSVSTLTIQRTQQEDSAVYLCASSFRPQGNTIYFGEGSWLTVV.

The CDR3 here is CASSYSKVSAGYTF. CDR3 nucleotides: TGTGCCAGCAGTTACTCCAAAGTTTCGGCTGGCTACACCTTC. The V call is TRBV6-2 or TRBV6-3, the J call TRBJ1-2, with D uncertain. This CDR3 comprises 14 residues. V gave up 0 bases and J gave up 7 bases, with 12 bases separating them. Per germline, CDR1 MNHEY and CDR2 SVGEGT.

The chain recombines TRBV24-1 with TRBJ2-7, with D perhaps matching TRBD1 or TRBD2 (5 bases each). CDR3 length equals 14 residues. V shed 4 bases and J shed 6 bases, with 15 bases lying between them. Germline V CDR1 and CDR2: KGHDR, SFDVKD. The CDR3 loop reads CATSDPGTGPEQYF. CDR3 bases: TGTGCCACCAGTGACCCCGGGACGGGGCCCGAGCAGTACTTC.

A few counts support this clonotype. The chain uses TRBV6-2 or TRBV6-3 and TRBJ1-5; 7 bases fit TRBD1. The CDR3 is made up of 17 amino acids. CDR1 and CDR2 from the germline V gene are MNHEY and SVGEGT. V dropped 7 bases and J dropped 6; count of bases not matched to a gene: 18. CDR3 bases: TGTGCCAGCACTAAGGACAGGCCCCCCCCATTCGGTCAGCCCCAGCATTTT. It yields the protein CASTKDRPPPFGQPQHF.

The CDR3 loop reads CASSYTSGRAGANVLTF. The CDR3 DNA sequence: TGTGCCAGCAGTTACACTAGCGGGAGGGCCGGGGCCAACGTCCTGACTTTC. This chain uses TRBV6-2 or TRBV6-3 with TRBJ2-6; 13 nucleotides line up with TRBD2. The CDR3 has 17 amino acids. Germline V gives CDR1 MNHEY, CDR2 SVGEGT. J gave up 4 bases and V 2 bases, and 2 bases lay outside the gene matches.

The rearrangement joins TRBV12-3 or TRBV12-4 to TRBJ2-7, with TRBD2 as a possible D gene (6 bases). This CDR3 is built from 14 residues. V lost 6 bases to trimming and J lost 0 bases, with 12 bases between them. The CDR3 reads CASRVAVISYEQYF. DNA for the CDR3: TGTGCCAGCAGGGTAGCGGTAATCTCCTACGAGCAGTACTTC.

The rearrangement uses TRBV11-3 and TRBJ2-3; 9 bases are a match to TRBD2. After removal of 1 base from V and 7 bases from J, the junction contained 6 bases not matched to a gene. The CDR3 extends over 15 amino acids. Germline values: CDR1 SGHNT, CDR2 YENEEA. The CDR3: CASSLGIAGDYTQYF. CDR3 nucleotide sequence: TGTGCCAGCAGCTTAGGTATAGCGGGAGATTATACGCAGTATTTT.

V usage is TRBV11-2 and J usage is TRBJ1-2; no definite D call. The CDR3 contains 13 residues. From germline, CDR1 is SGHAT and CDR2 FQNNGV. V was trimmed by 0 bases and J by 13 bases, leaving 15 bases between them. CDR3 region: CASSLDRAGMCTF. The CDR3 nucleotides read TGTGCCAGCAGCTTAGACCGGGCCGGGATGTGCACCTTC.

This clonotype was picked up a small number of times. The chain has TRBV20-1 and TRBJ1-2; 11 bases align to TRBD1. The CDR3 runs to 14 residues. The germline V gene has CDR1 DFQATT and CDR2 SNEGSKA (reference sequence). The J segment lost 8 bases and the V segment lost 5 bases, leaving 10 bases of the junction unmatched. The CDR3 region has the DNA TGCAGTGCTTCCGGACAGGGGGCTTTTGGGGGCTACACCTTC. This encodes CSASGQGAFGGYTF.

Here the CDR3 DNA reads TGTGCCAGTAGGCCGGGAGGCCGAGGCACCGGGGAGCTGTTTTTT. Its protein is CASRPGGRGTGELFF. The gene calls are TRBV19 and TRBJ2-2; 7 bases are a match to TRBD2. Germline CDR1 and CDR2: LNHDA and SQIVND (reference sequence). The CDR3 contains 15 residues. J gave up 4 bases and V 6 bases, and 8 bases lay outside the gene matches.

In this sample, this clonotype turned up once. The junction departs from germline at one end; a sequencing error may be responsible. The chain carries TRBV6-1 and TRBJ1-1; D gene uncertain. CDR1 and CDR2 (germline): MNHNS, SASEGT. The CDR3 totals 13 residues. The CDR3 nucleotides read TGTACCAGCAGTCCTGACTTTAACACTGAAGCTTTCTTT. Residues: CTSSPDFNTEAFF.

The chain is built from TRBV23-1 and TRBJ2-7; 7 positions agree with TRBD2. TRBV23-1 is labeled an ORF, and its function is uncertain. V was pared by 3 bases and J by 2 bases, with 7 bases of the junction left unmatched. The CDR3 has 15 amino acids. CDR3 residues: CASSHHSAGAYEQYF. The CDR3 region has the DNA TGCGCCAGCAGTCACCACAGCGCGGGAGCCTACGAGCAGTACTTC.

The chain recombines TRBV5-7 with TRBJ1-2; 9 bases are a match to TRBD1. TRBV5-7 is an open reading frame, and its role is uncertain. J gave up 6 bases and V 4 bases, and 7 bases lay outside the gene matches. The CDR3 length is 14 residues. CDR3 coding DNA: TGTGCCAGCAGCCAGGACAGGGGATACCATGGCTACACCTTC. Its translation is CASSQDRGYHGYTF.

This chain links TRBV6-5 with TRBJ1-5; D not certain. Trimming removed 2 bases at V and 4 bases at J, with 12 bases between. The CDR3 spans 15 residues. Germline V gene data show CDR1 as MNHEY and CDR2 as SVGAGI. CDR3 loop: CASSYPGGQNQPQHF. The CDR3 DNA reads as TGTGCCAGCAGTTACCCAGGAGGGCAGAATCAGCCCCAGCATTTT.

The V gene is TRBV2, the J gene TRBJ2-2; D uncertain. The V end was cut by 7 bases, the J end by 5 bases, with 14 bases between. CDR1 and CDR2 from the germline V gene are SNHLY and FYNNEI. The CDR3 is made up of 14 amino acids. The CDR3, as DNA: TGTGCCAGCAAATCCTCCCCGAGGACCGGGGAGCTGTTTTTT. It is translated as CASKSSPRTGELFF. The entire variable domain, with the rest obtained from reference TRBV2 and TRBJ2-2, is as follows: EPEVTQTPSHQVTQMGQEVILRCVPISNHLYFYWYRQILGQKVEFLVSFYNNEISEKSEIFDDQFSVERPDGSNFTLKIRSTKLEDSAMYFCASKSSPRTGELFFGEGSRLTVL.

The rearrangement links TRBV6-5 to TRBJ1-2; the D is unclear. Germline values: CDR1 MNHEY, CDR2 SVGAGI. There are 12 residues in the CDR3. V lost 4 bases and J lost 6, with 9 bases in between. CDR3 bases: TGTGCCAGCAGTTCCCAAGGGAATGGCTACACCTTC. Residues: CASSSQGNGYTF.

Only a few counts were recorded for this clonotype. The chain employs TRBV7-9 and TRBJ1-6; tentatively, D is TRBD1 (6 bases). This CDR3 has 17 amino acids. The germline V gene encodes CDR1 SEHNR and CDR2 FQNEAQ (reference sequence). V lost 5 bases, J lost 8 bases, and 22 bases lay in between. DNA for the CDR3: TGTGCCAGCAGCCCCACCGGGACCCGGGGGCTTTATTCACCCCTCCACTTT. Protein: CASSPTGTRGLYSPLHF.

This clonotype appeared a single time. The rearrangement links TRBV5-1 to TRBJ2-7, with D perhaps TRBD1 (6 bases). This CDR3 has 13 residues. The ends were cut back, 2 bases at V and 3 bases at J, with 9 bases in the middle. Germline V lookup: CDR1 SGHRS, CDR2 YFSETQ. The CDR3 DNA sequence: TGCGCCAGCAGCTTACAGGGAGACTACGAGCAGTACTTC. It translates to CASSLQGDYEQYF. The full variable domain, in which reference TRBV5-1 and TRBJ2-7 provide the parts outside the CDR3, is KAGVTQTPRYLIKTRGQQVTLSCSPISGHRSVSWYQQTPGQGLQFLFEYFSETQRNKGNFPGRFSGRQFSNSRSEMNVSTLELGDSALYLCASSLQGDYEQYFGPGTRLTVT.

The chain employs TRBV5-1 and TRBJ2-1, with TRBD2 matching over 8 bases. The CDR3 totals 18 residues. V dropped 0 bases and J dropped 6; count of bases not matched to a gene: 14. The germline V gene has CDR1 SGHRS and CDR2 YFSETQ. Here the CDR3 reads CASSLAGLGGRRRNEQFF. DNA of the CDR3: TGCGCCAGCAGCTTGGCCGGTCTAGGCGGGAGGCGGCGCAATGAGCAGTTCTTC.

This clonotype was seen a handful of times. This chain links TRBV20-1 with TRBJ2-3; D remains unclear. The V gene's germline CDR1 is DFQATT and CDR2 SNEGSKA (reference sequence). V was trimmed by 5 bases and J by 1 base, leaving 16 bases between them. CDR3 length: 15 residues. The CDR3 here is CSAGSRIRGTDTQYF. The CDR3 DNA sequence: TGCAGTGCTGGATCCCGTATAAGGGGCACAGATACGCAGTATTTT.

V gene TRBV12-3 or TRBV12-4 combines with J gene TRBJ2-3, with unresolved D. Trimming took off 0 bases at V and 1 base at J, with 8 bases between the two ends. The CDR3 totals 15 residues. The CDR3 region has the DNA TGTGCCAGCAGTTTAGCTAGAACCGGCACAGATACGCAGTATTTT. Translating gives CASSLARTGTDTQYF.

The chain has TRBV19 and TRBJ1-5, with 9 bases identical to TRBD1. The CDR3 contains 17 residues. V shed 2 bases and J 11 bases; nucleotides not matched to a gene: 16. The germline V gene has CDR1 LNHDA and CDR2 SQIVND (reference sequence). Here the CDR3 DNA reads TGTGCCAGTAGTATATGGCCACCTCCGGGACAGGGATTTTCCCAGCATTTT. This translates into CASSIWPPPGQGFSQHF.

The chain joins TRBV5-1 to TRBJ2-3; a weak D match, TRBD2 (5 bases). Germline lookup yields CDR1 SGHRS and CDR2 YFSETQ. The CDR3 has 14 residues. Trimming cost V 0 bases and J 2 bases, with 7 bases left between them. The CDR3 coding sequence is TGCGCCAGCAGCTTGGGAGGGTTCACAGATACGCAGTATTTT. Its protein product is CASSLGGFTDTQYF.

V usage is TRBV19 and J usage is TRBJ1-1, with D uncertain. Trimming removed 5 bases at V and 2 bases at J, with 12 bases between. CDR1 is LNHDA and CDR2 is SQIVND in the germline V gene (reference sequence). This CDR3 is built from 14 residues. The CDR3 loop reads CASSPKGVNTEAFF. CDR3 in DNA: TGTGCCAGTAGTCCCAAGGGAGTAAACACTGAAGCTTTCTTT. Complete variable domain (other parts from reference TRBV19 and TRBJ1-1): DGGITQSPKYLFRKEGQNVTLSCEQNLNHDAMYWYRQDPGQGLRLIYYSQIVNDFQKGDIAEGYSVSREKKESFPLTVTSAQKNPTAFYLCASSPKGVNTEAFFGQGTRLTVV.

The chain is built from TRBV20-1 and TRBJ1-4; D is possibly TRBD1 (5 bases). Trimming cost V 4 bases and J 7 bases, with 13 bases left between them. This CDR3 has 13 residues. Germline assignment: CDR1 DFQATT and CDR2 SNEGSKA (reference sequence). The CDR3 spells CSATRSGREKLFF. For the CDR3, the DNA is TGCAGTGCTACTAGGTCGGGACGTGAAAAACTGTTTTTT.

The chain employs TRBV7-3 and TRBJ2-2; 10 nucleotides line up with TRBD2. J was trimmed by 6 bases and V by 4 bases; bases with no gene match: 2. The CDR3 runs to 14 residues. CDR1 is SGHTA, CDR2 FQGTGA, per germline. CDR3 bases: TGTGCCAGCAGCTCCGGGACTAGCGCCGGGGAGCTGTTTTTT. Protein: CASSSGTSAGELFF.

The chain uses TRBV19 and TRBJ1-1; 7 bases are a match to TRBD1. There are 16 residues in the CDR3. V lost 6 bases and J lost 1; bases outside the gene matches: 11. CDR1 is LNHDA and CDR2 is SQIVND in the germline V gene (reference sequence). The DNA for the CDR3 is TGTGCCAGTAGGATCCTACAGGGGTCGGGGAACACTGAAGCTTTCTTT. Its translation is CASRILQGSGNTEAFF.

This clonotype is medium-sized (0.01 to 0.1%) within its sample. V and J are TRBV6-1 and TRBJ1-3, with 10 positions matching TRBD1. Germline values: CDR1 MNHNS, CDR2 SASEGT. The trim removed 3 bases at V and 4 bases at J, leaving 6 bases unmatched. The length of the CDR3 is 16 residues. The CDR3 is CASSDGTGARGNTIYF. CDR3 DNA sequence: TGTGCCAGCAGTGACGGGACAGGGGCAAGAGGAAACACCATATATTTT.

There are a few counts of this clonotype. The chain has TRBV19 and TRBJ1-5; no reliable D call. Germline lookup yields CDR1 LNHDA and CDR2 SQIVND (reference sequence). The length of the CDR3 is 13 residues. V lost 10 bases to trimming and J lost 3 bases, with 13 bases between them. The DNA for the CDR3 is TGTGCCACCAGGCCGGGGTTCAATCAGCCCCAGCATTTT. Protein sequence: CATRPGFNQPQHF.

The V gene is TRBV27, the J gene TRBJ1-6; 11 bases fit TRBD1. Germline CDR1 reads MNHEY; CDR2 reads SMNVEV (reference sequence). This CDR3 has 16 residues. The junction had 8 bases not matched to a gene; V was cut back by 6 bases and J by 7 bases. CDR3 protein: CASSYGQGARNSPLHF. The CDR3, as DNA: TGTGCCAGCAGCTACGGACAGGGGGCAAGAAATTCACCCCTCCACTTT.